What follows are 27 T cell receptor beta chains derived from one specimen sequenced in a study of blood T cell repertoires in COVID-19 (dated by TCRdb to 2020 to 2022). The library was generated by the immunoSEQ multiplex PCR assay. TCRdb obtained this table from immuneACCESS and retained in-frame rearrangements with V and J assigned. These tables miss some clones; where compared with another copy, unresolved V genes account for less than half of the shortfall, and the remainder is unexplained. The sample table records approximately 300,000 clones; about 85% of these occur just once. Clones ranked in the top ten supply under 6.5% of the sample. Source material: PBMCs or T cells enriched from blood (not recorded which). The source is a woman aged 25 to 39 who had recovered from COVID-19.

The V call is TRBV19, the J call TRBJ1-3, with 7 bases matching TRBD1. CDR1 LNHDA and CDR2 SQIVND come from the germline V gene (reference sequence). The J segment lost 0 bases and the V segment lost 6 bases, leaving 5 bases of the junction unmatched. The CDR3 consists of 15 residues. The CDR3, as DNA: TGTGCCAGTAGAGACGGGACAGTCTCTGGAAACACCATATATTTT. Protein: CASRDGTVSGNTIYF.

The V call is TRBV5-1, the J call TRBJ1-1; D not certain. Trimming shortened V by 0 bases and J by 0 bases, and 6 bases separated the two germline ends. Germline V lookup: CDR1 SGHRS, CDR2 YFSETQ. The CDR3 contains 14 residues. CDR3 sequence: CASSLGSVNTEAFF. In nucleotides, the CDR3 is TGCGCCAGCAGCTTGGGATCGGTGAACACTGAAGCTTTCTTT.

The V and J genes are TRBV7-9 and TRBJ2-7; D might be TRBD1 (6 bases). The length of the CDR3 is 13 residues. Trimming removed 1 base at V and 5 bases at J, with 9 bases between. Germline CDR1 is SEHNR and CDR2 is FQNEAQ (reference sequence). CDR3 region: CASSLGAGDEQYF. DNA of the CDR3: TGTGCCAGCAGCTTAGGTGCAGGGGACGAGCAGTACTTC.

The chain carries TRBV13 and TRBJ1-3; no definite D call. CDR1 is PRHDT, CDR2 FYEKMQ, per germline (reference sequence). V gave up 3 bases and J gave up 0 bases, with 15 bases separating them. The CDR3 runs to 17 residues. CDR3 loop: CASSFTVLFGSGNTIYF. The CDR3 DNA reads TGTGCCAGCAGCTTTACAGTATTATTCGGCTCTGGAAACACCATATATTTT. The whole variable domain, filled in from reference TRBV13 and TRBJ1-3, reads AAGVIQSPRHLIKEKRETATLKCYPIPRHDTVYWYQQGPGQDPQFLISFYEKMQSDKGSIPDRFSAQQFSDYHSELNMSSLELGDSALYFCASSFTVLFGSGNTIYFGEGSWLTVV.

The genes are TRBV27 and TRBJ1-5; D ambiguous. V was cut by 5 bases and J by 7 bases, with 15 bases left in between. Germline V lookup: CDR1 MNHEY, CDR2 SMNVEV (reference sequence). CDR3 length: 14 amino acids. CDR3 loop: CASSPTTGSQPQHF. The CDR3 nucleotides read TGTGCCAGCAGTCCAACCACGGGGTCCCAGCCCCAGCATTTT.

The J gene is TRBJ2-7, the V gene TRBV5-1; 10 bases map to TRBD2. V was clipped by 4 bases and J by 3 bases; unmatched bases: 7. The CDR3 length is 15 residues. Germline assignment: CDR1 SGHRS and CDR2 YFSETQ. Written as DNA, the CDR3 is TGCGCCAGCAGCCCTCTAGCGGGGGTCCTCTACGAGCAGTACTTC. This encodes CASSPLAGVLYEQYF.

The chain's CDR3 is CASSGQRSYNEQFF. The DNA for the CDR3 is TGTGCCAGCAGTGGACAACGCTCCTACAATGAGCAGTTCTTC. This chain uses TRBV2 with TRBJ2-1; D call uncertain. There are 14 residues in the CDR3. The germline V gene has CDR1 SNHLY and CDR2 FYNNEI. V was clipped by 4 bases and J by 0 bases, with 7 bases between them.

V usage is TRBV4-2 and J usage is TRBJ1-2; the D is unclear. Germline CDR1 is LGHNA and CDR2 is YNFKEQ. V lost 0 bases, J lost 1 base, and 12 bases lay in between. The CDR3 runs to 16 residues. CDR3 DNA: TGTGCCAGCAGCCAAGACGAGGCCCTTCATAACTATGGCTACACCTTC. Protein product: CASSQDEALHNYGYTF.

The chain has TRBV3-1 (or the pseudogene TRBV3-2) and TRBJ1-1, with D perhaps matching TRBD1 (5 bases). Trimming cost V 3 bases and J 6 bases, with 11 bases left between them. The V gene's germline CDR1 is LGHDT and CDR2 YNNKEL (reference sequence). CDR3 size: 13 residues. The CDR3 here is CASSQQGYAEAFF. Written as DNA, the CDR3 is TGTGCCAGCAGCCAGCAGGGATACGCTGAAGCTTTCTTT.

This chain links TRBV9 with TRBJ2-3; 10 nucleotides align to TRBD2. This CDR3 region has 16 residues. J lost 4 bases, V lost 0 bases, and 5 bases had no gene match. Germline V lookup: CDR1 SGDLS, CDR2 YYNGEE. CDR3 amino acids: CASSVDPSGGSDTQYF. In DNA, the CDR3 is TGTGCCAGCAGCGTAGACCCTAGCGGGGGATCAGATACGCAGTATTTT.

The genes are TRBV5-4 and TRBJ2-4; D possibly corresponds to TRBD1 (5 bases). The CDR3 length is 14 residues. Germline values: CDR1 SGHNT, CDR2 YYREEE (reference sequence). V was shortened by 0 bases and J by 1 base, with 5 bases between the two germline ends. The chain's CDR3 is CASSLEGAKNIQYF. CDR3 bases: TGTGCCAGCAGCTTGGAGGGGGCCAAAAACATTCAGTACTTC.

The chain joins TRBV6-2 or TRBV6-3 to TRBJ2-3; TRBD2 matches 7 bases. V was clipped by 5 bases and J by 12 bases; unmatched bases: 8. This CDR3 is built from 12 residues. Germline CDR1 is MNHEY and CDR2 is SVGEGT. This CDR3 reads CASSPGGGAQYF. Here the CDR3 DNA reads TGTGCCAGCAGTCCCGGGGGAGGGGCCCAGTATTTT.

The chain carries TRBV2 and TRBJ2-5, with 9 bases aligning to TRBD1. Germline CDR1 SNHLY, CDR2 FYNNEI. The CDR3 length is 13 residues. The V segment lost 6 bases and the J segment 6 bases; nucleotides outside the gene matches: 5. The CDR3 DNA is TGTGCCAGCAGCCGGGACAGGGCGAAGACCCAGTACTTC. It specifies CASSRDRAKTQYF.

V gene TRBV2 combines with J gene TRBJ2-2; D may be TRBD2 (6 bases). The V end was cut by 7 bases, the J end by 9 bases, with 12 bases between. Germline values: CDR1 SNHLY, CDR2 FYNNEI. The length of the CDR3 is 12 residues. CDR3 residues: CASTTGGWELFF. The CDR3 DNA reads TGTGCCAGCACCACTGGGGGGTGGGAGCTGTTTTTT.

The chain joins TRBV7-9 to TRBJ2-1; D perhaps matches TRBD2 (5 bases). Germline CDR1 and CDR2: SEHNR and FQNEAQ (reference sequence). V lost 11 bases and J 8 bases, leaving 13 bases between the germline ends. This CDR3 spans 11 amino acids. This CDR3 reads CAGRWRDEQFF. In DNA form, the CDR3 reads TGTGCCGGCCGGTGGCGGGATGAGCAGTTCTTC.

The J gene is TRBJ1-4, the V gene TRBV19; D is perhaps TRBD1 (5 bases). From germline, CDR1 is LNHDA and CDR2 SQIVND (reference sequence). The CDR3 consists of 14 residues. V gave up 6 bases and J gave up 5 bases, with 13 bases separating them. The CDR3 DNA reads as TGTGCCAGTAGGTATGGGGCGGAAAATGAAAAACTGTTTTTT. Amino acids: CASRYGAENEKLFF.

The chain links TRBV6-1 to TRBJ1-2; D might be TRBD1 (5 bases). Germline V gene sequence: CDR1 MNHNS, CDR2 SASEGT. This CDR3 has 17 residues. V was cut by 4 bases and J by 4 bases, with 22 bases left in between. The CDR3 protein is CASSAKWGRGFRYGYTF. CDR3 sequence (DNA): TGTGCCAGCAGTGCAAAATGGGGGAGGGGTTTCCGCTATGGCTACACCTTC.

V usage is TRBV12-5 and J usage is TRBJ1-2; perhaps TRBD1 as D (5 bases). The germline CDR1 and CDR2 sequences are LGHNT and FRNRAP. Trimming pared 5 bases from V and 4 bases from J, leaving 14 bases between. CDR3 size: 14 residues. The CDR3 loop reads CASGPSGGAYGYTF. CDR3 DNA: TGTGCTAGTGGTCCCAGCGGGGGAGCCTATGGCTACACCTTC. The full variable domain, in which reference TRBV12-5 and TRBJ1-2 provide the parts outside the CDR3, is DARVTQTPRHKVTEMGQEVTMRCQPILGHNTVFWYRQTMMQGLELLAYFRNRAPLDDSGMPKDRFSAEMPDATLATLKIQPSEPRDSAVYFCASGPSGGAYGYTFGSGTRLTVV.

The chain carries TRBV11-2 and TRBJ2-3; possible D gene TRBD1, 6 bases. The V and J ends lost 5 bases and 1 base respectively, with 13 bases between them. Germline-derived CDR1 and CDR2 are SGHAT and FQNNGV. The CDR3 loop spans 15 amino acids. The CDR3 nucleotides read TGTGCCAGCAGCAGGTGGGGGCACGGCACAGATACGCAGTATTTT. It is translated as CASSRWGHGTDTQYF.

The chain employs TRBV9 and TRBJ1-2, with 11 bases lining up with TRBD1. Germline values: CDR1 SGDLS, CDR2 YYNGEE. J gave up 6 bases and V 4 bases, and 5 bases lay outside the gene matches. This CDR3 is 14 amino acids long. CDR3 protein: CASSLWTGGHGYTF. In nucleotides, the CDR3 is TGTGCCAGCAGCTTATGGACAGGGGGCCATGGCTACACCTTC.

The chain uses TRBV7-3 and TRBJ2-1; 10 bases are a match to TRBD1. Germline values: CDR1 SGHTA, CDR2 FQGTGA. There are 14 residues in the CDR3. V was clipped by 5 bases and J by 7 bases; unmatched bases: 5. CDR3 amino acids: CASSRPGQGNEQFF. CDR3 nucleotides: TGTGCCAGCAGCCGACCGGGACAGGGGAATGAGCAGTTCTTC.

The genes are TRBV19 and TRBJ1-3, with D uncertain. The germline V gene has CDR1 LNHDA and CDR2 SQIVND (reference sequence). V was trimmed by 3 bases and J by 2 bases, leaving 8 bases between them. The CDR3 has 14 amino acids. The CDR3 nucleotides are TGTGCCAGTAGTATCGCTACCGCTGGAAACACCATATATTTT. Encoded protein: CASSIATAGNTIYF.

The CDR3 region has the DNA TGTGCCAGAAGCTTGCGGGTGGTAAGGAACACTGAAGCTTTCTTT. Translated: CARSLRVVRNTEAFF. V is TRBV5-3 and J is TRBJ1-1; D uncertain. TRBV5-3 is an ORF for which the function is uncertain. The ends were cut back, 1 base at V and 1 base at J, with 11 bases in the middle. This CDR3 comprises 15 residues.

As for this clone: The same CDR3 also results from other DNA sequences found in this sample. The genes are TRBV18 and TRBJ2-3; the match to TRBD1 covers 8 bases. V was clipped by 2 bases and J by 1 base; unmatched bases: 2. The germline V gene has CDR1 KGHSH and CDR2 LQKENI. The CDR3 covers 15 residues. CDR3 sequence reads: CASSPGQGGTDTQYF. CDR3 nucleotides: TGTGCCAGCTCACCAGGACAGGGCGGCACAGATACGCAGTATTTT.

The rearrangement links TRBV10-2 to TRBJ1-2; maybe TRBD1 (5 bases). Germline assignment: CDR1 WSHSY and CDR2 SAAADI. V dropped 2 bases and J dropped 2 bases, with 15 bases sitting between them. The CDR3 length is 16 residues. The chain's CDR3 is CASSETGSRVNYGYTF. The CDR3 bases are TGCGCCAGCAGTGAGACAGGCTCTCGGGTGAACTATGGCTACACCTTC.

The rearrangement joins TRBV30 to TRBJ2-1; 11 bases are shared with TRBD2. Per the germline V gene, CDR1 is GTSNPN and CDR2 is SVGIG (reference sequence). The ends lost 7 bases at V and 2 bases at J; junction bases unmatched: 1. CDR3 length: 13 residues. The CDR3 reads CASTSGAYNEQFF. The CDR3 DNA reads TGTGCCTCGACTAGCGGGGCCTACAATGAGCAGTTCTTC.

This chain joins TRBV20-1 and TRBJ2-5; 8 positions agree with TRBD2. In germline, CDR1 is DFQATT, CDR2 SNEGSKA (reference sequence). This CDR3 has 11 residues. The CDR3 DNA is TGCAGCGGGCGGGGGGCGGAGACCCAGTACTTC. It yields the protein CSGRGAETQYF.